Following are 20 T cell receptor beta chains from one sample sequenced in a study of neurological immune-mediated disorders. TCRdb reprocessed the 5' RACE reads with MiXCR, giving one entry per CDR3 protein. The sample has 45,000 to 55,000 distinct CDR3 sequences; 10% are singletons. The sequenced material came from PBMCs. The receptors shown here come from a woman in her thirties or forties with HTLV-1-associated myelopathy (HAM/TSP).

This clonotype appeared many times. The genes are TRBV5-1 and TRBJ2-3; no reliable D call. Looked up from germline, CDR1 is SGHRS and CDR2 is YFSETQ. CDR3 length equals 15 residues. Trimming removed 5 bases at V and 0 bases at J, with 13 bases between. CDR3 loop: CASSSNPSSTDTQYF. The DNA for the CDR3 is TGCGCCAGCAGTTCAAACCCTTCTAGCACAGATACGCAGTATTTT.

Many counts were recorded for this clonotype. The chain joins TRBV4-3 to TRBJ2-1, with 8 bases aligning to TRBD2. The CDR3 sequence is 14 residues long. Trimming took 3 bases from V and 5 from J; bases not matched to a gene: 3. Per the germline V gene, CDR1 is LGHNA and CDR2 is YSLEER. CDR3 nucleotides: TGCGCCAGCAGCCAGAGCGGGAGAAACAATGAGCAGTTCTTC. Translation: CASSQSGRNNEQFF.

This clonotype was detected many times. The rearrangement links TRBV10-3 to TRBJ2-3; TRBD2 matches 15 bases. CDR1 and CDR2 (germline): ENHRY, SYGVKD. This CDR3 contains 16 residues. CDR3 in amino acids: CGTGTSGGSLTDTQYF. As DNA, the CDR3 is TGTGGAACCGGGACTAGCGGGGGGTCCCTCACAGATACGCAGTATTTT.

This clonotype was counted ten times or more. This chain joins TRBV11-3 and TRBJ2-7, with D possibly matching TRBD2 (6 bases). The CDR3 length is 14 residues. V was pared by 3 bases and J by 1 base, with 10 bases between. CDR1 and CDR2 from the germline V gene are SGHNT and YENEEA. The CDR3 nucleotides read TGTGCCAGCAGCTTCGTTCGGGAGTCCTACGAGCAGTACTTC. Translated, it gives CASSFVRESYEQYF.

The sample holds many counts of this clonotype. The rearrangement joins TRBV3-1 to TRBJ2-3; no definite D call. Germline V lookup: CDR1 LGHDT, CDR2 YNNKEL (reference sequence). The CDR3 consists of 13 residues. Trimming took 2 bases from V and 9 from J, leaving 12 bases between them. CDR3 residues: CASSQTATRTQYF. CDR3 in DNA: TGTGCCAGCAGCCAAACCGCGACGCGAACGCAGTATTTT.

Ten or more counts support this clonotype. The chain has TRBV18 and TRBJ2-3; D gene unclear. CDR3 length: 16 residues. The V end lost 2 bases, the J end lost 1 base, and 13 bases lay between the germline ends. Germline CDR1 is KGHSH and CDR2 is LQKENI. As DNA, the CDR3 is TGTGCCAGCTCACCAAACCTGGGCACCCGCACAGATACGCAGTATTTT. Protein sequence: CASSPNLGTRTDTQYF.

This clonotype was seen repeatedly, ten times or more. The rearrangement joins TRBV20-1 to TRBJ1-4; 11 bases are shared with TRBD1. Trimming removed 5 bases from V and 7 bases from J; junction bases left unmatched: 3. CDR3 length equals 13 residues. The V gene's germline CDR1 is DFQATT and CDR2 SNEGSKA (reference sequence). The CDR3 nucleotides are TGCAGTGCTCCCGGGACAGGGGGTGAAAAACTGTTTTTT. The encoded protein is CSAPGTGGEKLFF.

Concerning this clonotype itself: Given a much more abundant clone one base away, this may be a read error. This sequence joins TRBV7-9 and TRBJ2-7; D might be TRBD1 (5 bases). This CDR3 comprises 13 residues. Germline CDR1 SEHNR, CDR2 FQNEAQ (reference sequence). V was clipped by 8 bases and J by 6 bases, with 17 bases between them. CDR3 DNA: TGTGCCAGCTGCCCCTCGGTAGGGGTCGAGCAGTACTTC. Translated, it gives CASCPSVGVEQYF.

This clonotype was found many times. The chain combines TRBV12-3 or TRBV12-4 with TRBJ1-3; 8 bases align to TRBD1. Losses at the gene ends were 6 bases for V and 1 base for J; bases not matched to a gene: 5. The CDR3 consists of 15 residues. For the CDR3, the DNA is TGTGCCAGCAGCTCAGGGGGCATATCTGGAAACACCATATATTTT. Protein product: CASSSGGISGNTIYF.

This clonotype was observed many times. This rearrangement joins TRBV5-1 to TRBJ2-2, with D maybe TRBD1 (6 bases). The CDR3 runs 17 residues. V lost 3 bases, J lost 4 bases, and 19 bases lay in between. Germline CDR1 and CDR2: SGHRS and YFSETQ. The CDR3 loop reads CASSSSSGTYFTGELFF. CDR3 sequence (DNA): TGCGCCAGCAGCTCGTCCTCCGGGACATACTTCACCGGGGAGCTGTTTTTT.

This chain links TRBV6-5 with TRBJ2-1; D perhaps matches TRBD2 (6 bases). Trimming shortened V by 5 bases and J by 0 bases, and 17 bases separated the two germline ends. The germline V gene has CDR1 MNHEY and CDR2 SVGAGI. The CDR3 is 17 amino acids. This CDR3 is CASSTGVRSGSYNEQFF. The CDR3 coding sequence is TGTGCCAGCAGTACGGGGGTCCGATCGGGCTCCTACAATGAGCAGTTCTTC.

The sample holds many counts of this clonotype. The chain combines TRBV20-1 with TRBJ2-1; 7 bases line up with TRBD2. The junction had 5 bases not matched to a gene; V was cut back by 0 bases and J by 3 bases. CDR1 and CDR2 (germline): DFQATT, SNEGSKA (reference sequence). The CDR3 runs to 15 residues. The CDR3 nucleotides read TGCAGTGCTAGAGATCGCCTAGCGGACTACAATGAGCAGTTCTTC. Amino acids: CSARDRLADYNEQFF.

This rearrangement joins TRBV10-3 to TRBJ1-2; TRBD1 matches 12 bases. V dropped 5 bases and J dropped 8; count of bases not matched to a gene: 6. Germline assignment: CDR1 ENHRY and CDR2 SYGVKD. The CDR3 runs 14 residues. The CDR3 here is CAISTGTGGYGYTF. CDR3 sequence (DNA): TGTGCCATCAGTACCGGGACAGGGGGCTACGGCTACACCTTC.

This clonotype appeared many times. This rearrangement joins TRBV4-3 to TRBJ2-2, with TRBD2 matching 8 bases. The CDR3 has 17 residues. Germline loops: CDR1 LGHNA, CDR2 YSLEER. V lost 1 base, J lost 0 bases, and 4 bases stayed unmatched. CDR3 amino acids: CASSQVRGGPNTGELFF. The CDR3 nucleotides are TGCGCCAGCAGCCAAGTACGCGGGGGGCCGAACACCGGGGAGCTGTTTTTT.

This clonotype was counted ten times or more. The genes are TRBV6-5 and TRBJ2-1; 13 bases agree with TRBD2. Looked up from germline, CDR1 is MNHEY and CDR2 is SVGAGI. This CDR3 region has 18 residues. J gave up 2 bases and V 0 bases, and 4 bases lay outside the gene matches. The DNA of the CDR3 is TGTGCCAGCAGTTACTCGGGACTAGCGGGGTTCACCTACAATGAGCAGTTCTTC. Protein product: CASSYSGLAGFTYNEQFF.

Ten or more counts support this clonotype. This chain links TRBV9 with TRBJ2-3, with D perhaps matching TRBD2 (7 bases). V was cut by 3 bases and J by 1 base, with 15 bases left in between. The germline gives CDR1 SGDLS, CDR2 YYNGEE. This CDR3 spans 16 amino acids. The CDR3 coding sequence is TGTGCCAGCAGCGGACACGGCGGGGGCCGCACAGATACGCAGTATTTT. This gives the protein CASSGHGGGRTDTQYF.

This clonotype was seen ten or more times. V and J are TRBV9 and TRBJ2-6, with 8 bases identical to TRBD2. V dropped 0 bases and J dropped 0; count of bases not matched to a gene: 11. The CDR3 loop spans 20 amino acids. The germline gives CDR1 SGDLS, CDR2 YYNGEE. CDR3: CASSVATRGGGISGANVLTF. The CDR3 region has the DNA TGTGCCAGCAGCGTAGCTACCCGGGGCGGGGGGATCTCTGGGGCCAACGTCCTGACTTTC. Looking up the rest from reference TRBV9 and TRBJ2-6 gives the full variable domain: DSGVTQTPKHLITATGQRVTLRCSPRSGDLSVYWYQQSLDQGLQFLIQYYNGEERAKGNILERFSAQQFPDLHSELNLSSLELGDSALYFCASSVATRGGGISGANVLTFGAGSRLTVL.

This clonotype was observed many times. The rearrangement links TRBV6-2 or TRBV6-3 to TRBJ1-1, with D perhaps TRBD1 (5 bases). Germline CDR1 is MNHEY and CDR2 is SVGEGT. Trimming took 8 bases from V and 7 from J, leaving 17 bases between them. This CDR3 contains 13 residues. CDR3 region: CASGPRGRFEAFF. CDR3 DNA: TGTGCCAGCGGACCCCGGGGACGTTTTGAAGCTTTCTTT.

This clonotype showed up many times. V usage is TRBV5-5 and J usage is TRBJ2-7, with a tentative D call TRBD1 (6 bases). The CDR3 length is 14 residues. V was shortened by 0 bases and J by 2 bases, with 9 bases between the two germline ends. Germline CDR1 and CDR2: SGHKS and YYEKEE (reference sequence). CDR3 coding DNA: TGTGCCAGCAGCTTGGCTGGGGGCCCCTACGAGCAGTACTTC. It specifies CASSLAGGPYEQYF.

A remark on this clonotype: The CDR3 carries no conserved terminal phenylalanine or tryptophan, so it likely arises from a read error. The J gene is TRBJ1-5, the V gene TRBV27; D uncertain. Germline loops: CDR1 MNHEY, CDR2 SMNVEV (reference sequence). This CDR3 has 18 amino acids. CDR3 bases: TGTGCCAGTAGTTTATCTCCCTCGGGTGGTTATCTAGGTCAGCCCCAGCATTTA. Its translation is CASSLSPSGGYLGQPQHL.